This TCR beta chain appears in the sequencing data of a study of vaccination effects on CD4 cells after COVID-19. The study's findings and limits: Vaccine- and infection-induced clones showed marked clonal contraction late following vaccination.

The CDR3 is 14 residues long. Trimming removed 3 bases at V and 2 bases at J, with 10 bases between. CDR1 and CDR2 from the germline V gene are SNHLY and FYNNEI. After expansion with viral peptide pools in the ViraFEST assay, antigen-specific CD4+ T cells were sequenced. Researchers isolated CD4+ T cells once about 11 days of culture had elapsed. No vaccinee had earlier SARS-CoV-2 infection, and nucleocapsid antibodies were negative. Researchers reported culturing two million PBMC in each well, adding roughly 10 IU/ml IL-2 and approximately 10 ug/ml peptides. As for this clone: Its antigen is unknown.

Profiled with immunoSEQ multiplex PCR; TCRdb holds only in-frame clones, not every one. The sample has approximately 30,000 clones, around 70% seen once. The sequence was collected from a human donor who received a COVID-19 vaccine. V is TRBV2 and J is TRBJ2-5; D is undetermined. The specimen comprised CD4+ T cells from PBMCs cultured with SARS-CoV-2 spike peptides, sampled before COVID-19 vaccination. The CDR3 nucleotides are TGTGCCAGCAGTGATACAACCGTTCAAGAGACCCAGTACTTC. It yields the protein CASSDTTVQETQYF.